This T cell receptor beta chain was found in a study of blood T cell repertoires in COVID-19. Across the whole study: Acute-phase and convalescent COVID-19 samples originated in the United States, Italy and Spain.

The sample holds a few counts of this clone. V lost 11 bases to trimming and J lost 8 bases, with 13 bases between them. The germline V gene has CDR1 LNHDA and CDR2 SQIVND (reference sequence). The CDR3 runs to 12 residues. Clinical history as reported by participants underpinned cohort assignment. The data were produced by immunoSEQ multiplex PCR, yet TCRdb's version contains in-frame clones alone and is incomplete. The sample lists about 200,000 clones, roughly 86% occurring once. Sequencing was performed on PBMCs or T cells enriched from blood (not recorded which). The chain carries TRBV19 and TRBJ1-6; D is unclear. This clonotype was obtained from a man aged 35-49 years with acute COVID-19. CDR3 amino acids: CASRVPHSPLHF. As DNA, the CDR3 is TGTGCCTCGAGGGTACCGCATTCACCCCTCCACTTT.